What follows describes a single TCR beta chain. This sample is drawn from a study of blood T cell repertoires in COVID-19. Clones were read by immunoSEQ multiplex PCR, and TCRdb kept only the in-frame ones, dropping some. This sample has tens of thousands of clones, with roughly 83% found just once. The CDR3 length is 15 residues. Trimming removed 0 bases at V and 3 bases at J, with 12 bases between. Germline V gene data show CDR1 as MNHEY and CDR2 as SMNVEV (reference sequence). The V gene is TRBV27, the J gene TRBJ2-7; D possibly corresponds to TRBD1 (5 bases). The sample taken for sequencing was peripheral blood. The clonotype was recovered from a man aged 25 to 40 with COVID-19, enrolled during active disease. The DNA for the CDR3 is TGTGCCAGCAGTTTATCGTGGCAGGGAAACTACGAGCAGTACTTC. This sequence encodes CASSLSWQGNYEQYF.